Presented here are 19 T cell receptor beta chains from one specimen sequenced in a study of early T cells in non-severe SARS-CoV-2 infection. TCRdb called the 5' RACE reads again in MiXCR, with one record for every CDR3 protein. The data show approximately 48,000 distinct CDR3 sequences, less than 7.5% seen once. Sequences were derived from whole blood, sampled at baseline. These receptors came from an adult who was a healthcare worker with PCR-confirmed SARS-CoV-2 infection or an uninfected control (not recorded which).

The table lists this clonotype with many counts. The rearrangement links TRBV25-1 to TRBJ2-2; 7 bases are a match to TRBD1. This CDR3 comprises 15 residues. V trimming: 5 bases; J trimming: 0 bases; junction bases outside the gene matches: 3. Germline V CDR1 and CDR2: MGHDK, SYGVNS. In DNA form, the CDR3 reads TGTGCCAGCAGTCGGGGACAGTCGAACACCGGGGAGCTGTTTTTT. It codes for CASSRGQSNTGELFF.

This clonotype was observed at least ten times. This chain joins TRBV28 and TRBJ1-2; tentatively, D is TRBD1 (5 bases). The germline CDR1 and CDR2 sequences are MDHEN and SYDVKM. The CDR3 contains 14 residues. Trimming pared 3 bases from V and 3 bases from J, leaving 11 bases between. Written as DNA, the CDR3 is TGTGCCAGCAGTTTTGGAGGGGCAGACTATGGCTACACCTTC. Translated, it gives CASSFGGADYGYTF.

The gene calls are TRBV11-2 and TRBJ2-3; 9 nucleotides align to TRBD2. V lost 1 base and J lost 1; bases outside the gene matches: 3. The CDR3 spans 16 residues. The germline CDR1 and CDR2 sequences are SGHAT and FQNNGV. CDR3 DNA: TGTGCCAGCAGCTTAGGTAGCGGGGGCGGCACAGATACGCAGTATTTT. This codes for CASSLGSGGGTDTQYF.

This sequence joins TRBV24-1 and TRBJ2-5; D ambiguous. Trimming stripped 3 bases from V and 7 bases from J, with 11 bases between. Germline V gives CDR1 KGHDR, CDR2 SFDVKD. This CDR3 contains 13 residues. The CDR3 sequence: CATSDPHSWTQYF. The CDR3 DNA reads as TGTGCCACCAGTGATCCCCATTCGTGGACCCAGTACTTC.

This clonotype was seen repeatedly, ten times or more. The chain uses TRBV3-1 and TRBJ1-1; 7 bases align to TRBD1. Germline V gene lookup returns CDR1 LGHDT and CDR2 YNNKEL (reference sequence). This CDR3 is 15 amino acids long. The V segment lost 4 bases and the J segment 5 bases; nucleotides outside the gene matches: 10. CDR3 amino acids: CASSLRQGWSTEAFF. The CDR3 region has the DNA TGTGCCAGCAGCCTCCGACAGGGATGGAGTACTGAAGCTTTCTTT.

In its sample, this clonotype was seen a few times. The rearrangement uses TRBV2 and TRBJ2-7; D might be TRBD1 or TRBD2, each matching 5 bases. Trimming shortened V by 2 bases and J by 2 bases, and 10 bases separated the two germline ends. Germline CDR1 and CDR2: SNHLY and FYNNEI. The CDR3 totals 14 residues. The CDR3 is CASSEQGETYEQYF. The CDR3 DNA follows: TGTGCCAGCAGTGAACAGGGAGAGACCTACGAGCAGTACTTC.

The chain links TRBV6-5 to TRBJ1-5; a possible D gene is TRBD1 (5 bases). The CDR3 is 16 amino acids. V lost 2 bases to trimming and J lost 6 bases, with 17 bases between them. CDR1 and CDR2 (germline): MNHEY, SVGAGI. The CDR3 DNA reads as TGTGCCAGCAGTTACGGACCGGGGCTGGGCGGTCAGCCCCAGCATTTT. It codes for CASSYGPGLGGQPQHF.

This clonotype was observed many times. The chain joins TRBV10-3 to TRBJ2-4; 9 bases map to TRBD1. Germline assignment: CDR1 ENHRY and CDR2 SYGVKD. The ends lost 3 bases at V and 0 bases at J; junction bases unmatched: 9. This CDR3 has 18 amino acids. CDR3 in amino acids: CAISEQPTGGEAKNIQYF. In nucleotides, the CDR3 is TGTGCCATCAGTGAACAGCCCACAGGGGGCGAAGCCAAAAACATTCAGTACTTC.

In this sample, this clonotype turned up a few times. The V call is TRBV7-9, the J call TRBJ2-1; possibly TRBD2 for D (6 bases). The CDR3 consists of 12 residues. Per the germline V gene, CDR1 is SEHNR and CDR2 is FQNEAQ (reference sequence). V was pared by 5 bases and J by 7 bases, with 9 bases between. For the CDR3, the DNA is TGTGCCAGCAGCATAGGAGGGAATGAGCAGTTCTTC. Translation gives CASSIGGNEQFF.

This clonotype was counted ten times or more. This rearrangement joins TRBV12-3 or TRBV12-4 to TRBJ1-2; 9 bases align to TRBD1. The CDR3 totals 15 residues. V gave up 4 bases and J gave up 8 bases; unmatched junction bases: 11. This CDR3 reads CASSYRPTGGEGYTF. The CDR3 DNA reads TGTGCCAGCAGTTATCGACCAACAGGGGGCGAAGGCTACACCTTC.

Many counts were recorded for this clonotype. The chain combines TRBV6-4 with TRBJ2-1, with TRBD1 identical over 9 bases. Germline values: CDR1 MRHNA, CDR2 SNTAGT. The V and J ends lost 3 bases and 1 base, in that order; junction bases with no gene match: 1. The CDR3 loop spans 15 amino acids. The CDR3 nucleotides are TGTGCCAGCAGTGAGACAGGGGGGTCCTACAATGAGCAGTTCTTC. Protein product: CASSETGGSYNEQFF.

The chain employs TRBV20-1 and TRBJ2-1; tentatively, D is TRBD2 (7 bases). Trimming took off 6 bases at V and 9 bases at J, with 21 bases between the two ends. The CDR3 covers 14 residues. The V gene's germline CDR1 is DFQATT and CDR2 SNEGSKA (reference sequence). CDR3 nucleotide sequence: TGCAGTGCCACCGGGGCGGGGGCCCACGGTGAGCAGTTCTTC. Its translation is CSATGAGAHGEQFF.

This clonotype was picked up one time. The J gene is TRBJ1-1, the V gene TRBV6-4; possible D gene TRBD1, 5 bases. Trimming left V 6 bases short and J 5 bases short, with 13 bases between. This CDR3 is 13 amino acids long. Germline CDR1 and CDR2: MRHNA and SNTAGT. CDR3 sequence reads: CASSQWEGTEAFF. The CDR3 bases are TGTGCCAGCAGCCAATGGGAGGGGACTGAAGCTTTCTTT.

The chain links TRBV5-1 to TRBJ2-5; TRBD1 agrees at 7 bases. CDR3 size: 16 residues. J lost 5 bases, V lost 0 bases, and 10 bases had no gene match. Germline V CDR1 and CDR2: SGHRS, YFSETQ. CDR3 residues: CASSLGTGHASETQYF. Written as DNA, the CDR3 is TGCGCCAGCAGCTTGGGGACAGGCCACGCCAGTGAGACCCAGTACTTC.

This clonotype occurred many times. The chain combines TRBV4-1 with TRBJ2-3, with TRBD2 as a possible D gene (6 bases). CDR3 length: 19 amino acids. V was pared by 1 base and J by 0 bases, with 20 bases between. Germline V gene lookup returns CDR1 MGHRA and CDR2 YSYEKL. CDR3 amino acids: CASSQGRDGRRLSTDTQYF. CDR3 DNA sequence: TGCGCCAGCAGCCAAGGACGGGATGGGAGGCGGCTTAGCACAGATACGCAGTATTTT.

This clonotype was counted many times. CDR3 loop: CASSPSSSGGAYEQYF. For the CDR3, the DNA is TGTGCCAGCAGCCCTAGCTCTAGCGGGGGGGCCTACGAGCAGTACTTC. The genes are TRBV12-3 or TRBV12-4 and TRBJ2-7; 12 nucleotides match TRBD2. The CDR3 runs 16 residues. V trimming: 6 bases; J trimming: 2 bases; junction bases outside the gene matches: 8.

The table lists this clonotype with many counts. Compared with germline, one end of the junction differs, possibly owing to a read error. This sequence joins TRBV4-3 and TRBJ1-5; 7 bases map to TRBD1. From germline, CDR1 is LGHNA and CDR2 YSLEER. The CDR3 loop spans 15 amino acids. The CDR3 region is CASSQQTGPNQPQHF. CDR3 coding DNA: TGCGCCAGCAGCCAGCAGACAGGGCCCAATCAACCCCAGCATTTT.

The table lists this clonotype with a few counts. This chain's CDR3 is CASRSASGAFYNEQFF. The CDR3 bases are TGTGCCAGCAGATCAGCTAGCGGGGCGTTCTACAATGAGCAGTTCTTC. The V call is TRBV11-2, the J call TRBJ2-1; 9 positions agree with TRBD2. With 6 bases clipped from V and 3 bases from J, the junction kept 9 bases outside the gene matches. This CDR3 region has 16 residues. CDR1 is SGHAT, CDR2 FQNNGV, per germline.

This clonotype was observed many times. The V and J genes are TRBV6-5 and TRBJ1-1; D unresolved. Per germline, CDR1 MNHEY and CDR2 SVGAGI. V was cut by 5 bases and J by 4 bases, with 17 bases left in between. The CDR3 is 15 residues long. CDR3 in DNA: TGTGCCAGCAGTCCGGGCGGTGGGGTGGCCACTGAAGCTTTCTTT. Translated: CASSPGGGVATEAFF.